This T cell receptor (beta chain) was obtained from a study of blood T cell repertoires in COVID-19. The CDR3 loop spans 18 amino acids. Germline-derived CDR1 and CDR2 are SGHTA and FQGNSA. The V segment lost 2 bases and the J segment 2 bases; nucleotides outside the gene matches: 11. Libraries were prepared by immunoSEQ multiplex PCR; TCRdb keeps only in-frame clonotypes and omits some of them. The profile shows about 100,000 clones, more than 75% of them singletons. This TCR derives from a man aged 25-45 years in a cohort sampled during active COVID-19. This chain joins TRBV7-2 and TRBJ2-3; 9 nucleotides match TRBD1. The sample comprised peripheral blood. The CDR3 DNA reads TGTGCCAGCAGCTTAAACCCTTCGGGACAGGGTTTCACAGATACGCAGTATTTT. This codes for CASSLNPSGQGFTDTQYF.